The clone carrying this T cell receptor (beta chain) was observed at least ten times. Antigen unknown. Template-switching 5'RACE yielded the TCR cDNA; a universal primer site and UMIs were added in the process. TCRdb called the 5' RACE reads again in MiXCR, with one record for every CDR3 protein. The sample lists about 230,000 distinct CDR3 sequences; 6.5% to 7.5% were seen once. The sample comes from a study of T cells after yellow fever vaccination. Findings and caveats of the study: A weaker secondary response peaked on day 5, the primary on day 15. From the bulk population, abundant clonotypes could contaminate and appear within FACS-sorted repertoires.

Germline V gives CDR1 SGHDN, CDR2 FVKESK. V was clipped by 0 bases and J by 2 bases, with 14 bases between them. This CDR3 has 16 residues. The chain employs TRBV14 and TRBJ2-7; tentative D call: TRBD2 (5 bases). This TCR was recovered from a man aged 25-45 years who received the YFV17D yellow fever vaccine. The material sequenced was CD4+ T cells sorted from PBMCs, taken on the day of the yellow fever booster vaccination. The CDR3 loop reads CASSQDELQTTYEQYF. CDR3 nucleotides: TGTGCCAGCAGCCAAGATGAATTACAGACTACCTACGAGCAGTACTTC.